Reported below is one T cell receptor (beta chain). Its matching antigen is unknown. This entry comes from a study of T cells after yellow fever vaccination. On the study more broadly: Fractions containing few cells were prepared with SMART-Seq v4 Ultra Low Input.

Regarding the study as a whole: The secondary response was weaker, and its peak arrived faster, on day 5 versus 15.

Making TCR cDNA involved 5'RACE template switching, which added UMIs and a universal primer site. Using its own MiXCR run on the 5' RACE reads, TCRdb lists one record per CDR3 protein. Of hundreds of thousands of distinct CDR3 sequences in the sample, over 15% were seen once. Sequencing was performed on PBMCs, taken before the yellow fever booster vaccination. The sequence derives from a man between 18 and 29 years old who received the YFV17D yellow fever vaccine.

This chain's CDR3 is CASSQGRGEETQYF. The CDR3 bases are TGCGCCAGCAGCCAAGGGAGGGGGGAAGAGACCCAGTACTTC. The chain carries TRBV4-1 and TRBJ2-5; D possibly matches TRBD1 or TRBD2 (6 bases each). CDR3 length: 14 residues. Germline CDR1 reads MGHRA; CDR2 reads YSYEKL. V gave up 1 base and J gave up 3 bases, with 9 bases separating them.